Below, 9 T cell receptor beta chains from the same sample are listed, as sequenced in a study of shared clonotypes between healthy human individuals. Clones were sequenced by immunoSEQ multiplex PCR, and TCRdb holds only the in-frame ones, with some missing. The repertoire holds about 2.4 million clones, with over 85% as singletons. The sequencing sample was made of naive CD4+ T cells sorted from blood. This sample's subset: CD45RA+ positively selected. The source is a man younger than 30 in good health.

The chain is built from TRBV2 and TRBJ2-7, with D possibly called TRBD1 or TRBD2 (6 bases each). This CDR3 comprises 14 residues. V was clipped by 4 bases and J by 2 bases, with 12 bases between them. Germline CDR1 is SNHLY and CDR2 is FYNNEI. The CDR3 protein is CASSGVGGTYEQYF. The CDR3 bases are TGTGCCAGCAGTGGTGTAGGGGGGACCTACGAGCAGTACTTC. Complete variable domain (other parts from reference TRBV2 and TRBJ2-7): EPEVTQTPSHQVTQMGQEVILRCVPISNHLYFYWYRQILGQKVEFLVSFYNNEISEKSEIFDDQFSVERPDGSNFTLKIRSTKLEDSAMYFCASSGVGGTYEQYFGPGTRLTVT.

This chain joins TRBV7-2 and TRBJ2-2; no firm D call. Trimming left V 3 bases short and J 4 bases short, with 9 bases between. This CDR3 is 14 amino acids long. Looked up from germline, CDR1 is SGHTA and CDR2 is FQGNSA. The CDR3 region is CASSFPNPTGELFF. The CDR3 region has the DNA TGTGCCAGCAGCTTCCCGAACCCCACCGGGGAGCTGTTTTTT.

The chain recombines TRBV11-2 with TRBJ2-7; 7 bases agree with TRBD2. Germline V gene data show CDR1 as SGHAT and CDR2 as FQNNGV. After removal of 7 bases from V and 5 bases from J, the junction contained 17 bases not matched to a gene. The CDR3 sequence is 16 residues long. The CDR3 region is CASTDPQWEGPDEQYF. In DNA, the CDR3 is TGTGCCAGCACCGACCCCCAGTGGGAGGGCCCCGACGAGCAGTACTTC. Combining the CDR3 with reference TRBV11-2 and TRBJ2-7 gives the whole variable domain EAGVAQSPRYKIIEKRQSVAFWCNPISGHATLYWYQQILGQGPKLLIQFQNNGVVDDSQLPKDRFSAERLKGVDSTLKIQPAKLEDSAVYLCASTDPQWEGPDEQYFGPGTRLTVT.

This clone was found once. The chain recombines TRBV5-1 with TRBJ2-1, with TRBD2 matching 9 bases. The CDR3 consists of 16 residues. After removal of 0 bases from V and 7 bases from J, the junction contained 8 bases not matched to a gene. In germline, CDR1 is SGHRS, CDR2 YFSETQ. The CDR3 nucleotides are TGCGCCAGCAGCTTGGTTGTGACTAGCGGCCGAAATGAGCAGTTCTTC. The encoded protein is CASSLVVTSGRNEQFF.

This clone showed up just once. The V call is TRBV4-1, the J call TRBJ1-6, with D perhaps TRBD1 (5 bases). Between the trimmed V and J ends, which lost 0 bases and 0 bases, there was a span of 18 bases. Germline CDR1 and CDR2: MGHRA and YSYEKL. This CDR3 has 20 residues. The CDR3 here is CASSQDLPGTASSYNSPLHF. The CDR3 nucleotides are TGCGCCAGCAGCCAAGATCTTCCTGGGACCGCCAGCTCCTATAATTCACCCCTCCACTTT.

The rearrangement uses TRBV6-1 and TRBJ1-5; TRBD1 matches at 12 bases. The CDR3 extends over 15 amino acids. Germline CDR1 MNHNS, CDR2 SASEGT. With 5 bases clipped from V and 6 bases from J, the junction kept 5 bases outside the gene matches. CDR3 DNA sequence: TGTGCCAGCAGTACCGGGACAGGGGGCTTTCAGCCCCAGCATTTT. Its translation: CASSTGTGGFQPQHF.

The chain links TRBV28 to TRBJ1-1; a weak D match, TRBD1 (6 bases). Germline lookup yields CDR1 MDHEN and CDR2 SYDVKM. This CDR3 contains 15 residues. V lost 5 bases and J lost 4, with 17 bases in between. The DNA of the CDR3 is TGTGCCAGCAGTATGACAGGCCCGGGTTTCACTGAAGCTTTCTTT. Its translation: CASSMTGPGFTEAFF.

This sequence joins TRBV7-8 and TRBJ2-7, with D possibly TRBD1 on 6 matching bases. Trimming stripped 7 bases from V and 6 bases from J, with 19 bases between. In germline, CDR1 is SGHVS, CDR2 FQNEAQ. The CDR3 contains 14 residues. CDR3 in DNA: TGTGCCAGCACCGTCGGGACACACAGGTCCGAGCAGTACTTC. This gives the protein CASTVGTHRSEQYF.

The rearrangement links TRBV7-6 to TRBJ2-3; D gene uncertain. V lost 1 base and J lost 2, with 10 bases in between. This CDR3 region has 15 residues. Germline V lookup: CDR1 SGHVS, CDR2 FNYEAQ. The CDR3 nucleotides are TGTGCCAGCAGCTTAGAGGGCAGGATCACAGATACGCAGTATTTT. Translating it yields CASSLEGRITDTQYF.